A selection of T cell receptor beta chains follows, all from one sample in a study of T and B cells in COVID-19 patients. TCRdb re-called the multiplex PCR reads with MiXCR, one entry per CDR3 protein. The table records more than 12,000 distinct CDR3 sequences, roughly 29% of them present only once. Sequencing used blood. The receptors were gathered from a human donor who had recovered from COVID-19. CDR3s include the opening cysteine and the closing phenylalanine or tryptophan. D genes are given only for firm matches. Some rows mark clone size as missing; the rest say once, few, many or name a class of expanded clone.

V gene	D gene	clone size	J gene	CDR3 DNA	CDR3 protein
TRBV6-6	NA	NA	TRBJ2-1	TGTGCCAGCAGTTACCGAGATGAGCAGTTCTTC	CASSYRDEQFF
TRBV27	NA	many	TRBJ2-7	TGTGCCAGCGCGGGGCTTGAGGTCTACGAGCAGTACTTC	CASAGLEVYEQYF
TRBV10-3	NA	NA	TRBJ2-1	TGTGCCATCAGCGCGTATCGATACAATGAGCAGTTCTTC	CAISAYRYNEQFF
TRBV5-4	TRBD1	few	TRBJ1-4	TGTGCCAGCAGCCCAAGACAGGGACGTGAAAAACTGTTTTTT	CASSPRQGREKLFF
TRBV18	TRBD2	few	TRBJ2-7	TGTGCCAGCTCACCCTTATTTAGCGGGAGGGCCCTCTACGAGCAGTACTTC	CASSPLFSGRALYEQYF
TRBV29-1	TRBD2	medium-sized	TRBJ2-3	TGCAGCGGTGTAGCGGGGCTGGATACGCAGTATTTT	CSGVAGLDTQYF
TRBV5-6	TRBD1	NA	TRBJ2-4	TGCGCCAGCAGCCAAGATGAGGGGGCGAGGAAAAACATTCAGTACTTC	CASSQDEGARKNIQYF
TRBV20-1	TRBD1	NA	TRBJ1-5	TGCAGTGCTAGTAGGCCGGACAGGGTGTTTCAGCCCCAGCATTTT	CSASRPDRVFQPQHF
TRBV29-1	NA	medium-sized	TRBJ2-2	TGCAGCGTTGTCCGGACTACCAACACCGGGGAGCTGTTTTTT	CSVVRTTNTGELFF
TRBV19	NA	medium-sized	TRBJ2-1	TGTGCCAGTAGTATAGGTGGTATGGGGGAGCGGTTCTTC	CASSIGGMGERFF
TRBV7-9	TRBD1	NA	TRBJ1-6	TGTGCCAGCAGCCCGACAGGGGATCGATCACCCCTCCACTTT	CASSPTGDRSPLHF
TRBV6-5	NA	once	TRBJ1-1	TGTGCCAGCAGTGAAACCCCAGGGAACACTGAAGCTTTCTTT	CASSETPGNTEAFF
TRBV12-3/TRBV12-4	NA	few	TRBJ2-2	TGTGCCAGCAGCCTGGCGGCTGTTAACACCGGGGAGCTGTTTTTT	CASSLAAVNTGELFF
TRBV30	NA	NA	TRBJ2-7	TGTGCCTGGAGCGGGGGCCGGAACGAGCAGTACTTC	CAWSGGRNEQYF
TRBV11-3	NA	medium-sized	TRBJ2-3	TGTGCCAGCAGCTTATTATCCGGCAGCACAGATACGCAGTATTTT	CASSLLSGSTDTQYF